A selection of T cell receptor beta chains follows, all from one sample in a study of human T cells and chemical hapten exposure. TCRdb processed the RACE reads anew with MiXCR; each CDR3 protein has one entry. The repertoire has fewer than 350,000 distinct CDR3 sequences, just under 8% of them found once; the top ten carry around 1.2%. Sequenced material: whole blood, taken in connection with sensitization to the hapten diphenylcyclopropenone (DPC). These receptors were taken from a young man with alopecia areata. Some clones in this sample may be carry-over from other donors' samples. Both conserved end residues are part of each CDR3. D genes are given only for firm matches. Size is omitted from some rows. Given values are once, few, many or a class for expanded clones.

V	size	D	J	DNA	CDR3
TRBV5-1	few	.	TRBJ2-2	TGCGCCAGCAGCTCGCAGGTGGACACCGGGGAGCTGTTTTTT	CASSSQVDTGELFF
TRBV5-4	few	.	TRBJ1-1	TGTGCCAGCAGCTTCCATGGCCCGAACACTGAAGCTTTCTTT	CASSFHGPNTEAFF
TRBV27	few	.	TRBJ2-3	TGTGCCAGCAGTTCCTACGGGCGCACAGATACGCAGTATTTT	CASSSYGRTDTQYF
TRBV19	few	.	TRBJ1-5	TGTGCCAGTAGTACCCCCCGACAGAGCAATCAGCCCCAGCATTTT	CASSTPRQSNQPQHF
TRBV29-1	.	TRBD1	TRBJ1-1	TGCAGCGTTGAATACAGGGGAGGCACTGAAGCTTTCTTT	CSVEYRGGTEAFF
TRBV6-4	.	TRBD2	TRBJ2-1	TGTGCCAGCAGTGCCCACGTTAGCGGGGGGGCCCCCAATGAGCAGTTCTTC	CASSAHVSGGAPNEQFF
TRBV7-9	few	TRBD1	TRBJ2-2	TGTGCCAGCATCGGGACAGGGATCGGTGCCGGGGAGCTGTTTTTT	CASIGTGIGAGELFF
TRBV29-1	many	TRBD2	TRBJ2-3	TGCAGCGTTGATCGTCGTGGACTAGCAACGGATACGCAGTATTTT	CSVDRRGLATDTQYF
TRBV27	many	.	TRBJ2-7	TGTGCCAGCAGTTCCCACAGGATCCCCTACGAGCAGTACTTC	CASSSHRIPYEQYF
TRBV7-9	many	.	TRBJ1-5	TGTGCCAGCAGCTTAGGGCGGTCTAGCAATCAGCCCCAGCATTTT	CASSLGRSSNQPQHF
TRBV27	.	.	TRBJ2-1	TGTGCCAGCAAGTTTCAAGGGGGGGAACTCTACAATGAGCAGTTCTTC	CASKFQGGELYNEQFF
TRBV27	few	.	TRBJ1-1	TGTGCCAGCAGTTTAAAGGGAGGGGGGACTGAAGCTTTCTTT	CASSLKGGGTEAFF
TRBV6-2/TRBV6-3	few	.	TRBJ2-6	TGTGCCAGCAGTTACTCCGCGGGGAGTGGGGCCAACGTCCTGACTTTC	CASSYSAGSGANVLTF
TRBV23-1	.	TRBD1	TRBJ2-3	TGCGCCAGCAGGGCCGGGACAGGGAGTCCAGATACGCAGTATTTT	CASRAGTGSPDTQYF
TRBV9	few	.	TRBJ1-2	TGTGCCAGCAGCGTAGAGATCCCTGGCGATGGCTACACCTTC	CASSVEIPGDGYTF
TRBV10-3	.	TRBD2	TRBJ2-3	TGTGCCATCAGTCCCCTCTTAAGCGGGGGGCCCACAGATACGCAGTATTTT	CAISPLLSGGPTDTQYF
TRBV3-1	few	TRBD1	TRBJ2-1	TGTGCCAGCAGCCCGACAGGGAACAATGAGCAGTTCTTC	CASSPTGNNEQFF
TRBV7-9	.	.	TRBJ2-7	TGTGCCAGCAGCCCGATCTACGAGCAGTACTTC	CASSPIYEQYF
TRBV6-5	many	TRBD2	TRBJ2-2	TGTGCCAGCAGTTATGAGCGGGGGATCACCGGGGAGCTGTTTTTT	CASSYERGITGELFF
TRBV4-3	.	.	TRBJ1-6	TGCGCCAGCAGCCAGTGGACAGCTCGGGCATCCTATAATTCACCCCTCCACTTT	CASSQWTARASYNSPLHF
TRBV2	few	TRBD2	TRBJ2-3	TGTGCCAGCAGTGAAGTCCAGGGCGGGGGGACCGCAGATACGCAGTATTTT	CASSEVQGGGTADTQYF
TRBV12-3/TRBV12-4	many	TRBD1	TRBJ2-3	TGTGCCAGCAGTCGACAGGGGGCAGATACGCAGTATTTT	CASSRQGADTQYF
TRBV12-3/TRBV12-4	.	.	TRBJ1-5	TGTGCCAGCAGTGAGCAGGGGTACTTCAATCAGCCCCAGCATTTT	CASSEQGYFNQPQHF
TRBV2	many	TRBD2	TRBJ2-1	TGTGCCAGCAGTAGACTAGCGGCCTACAATGAGCAGTTCTTC	CASSRLAAYNEQFF
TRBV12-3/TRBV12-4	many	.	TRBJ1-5	TGTGCCAGCAGTTTAGGAGGGGTTAGCAATCAGCCCCAGCATTTT	CASSLGGVSNQPQHF
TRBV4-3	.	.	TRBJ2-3	TGCGCCAGCAGCCAGGGCATCAGCACAGATACGCAGTATTTT	CASSQGISTDTQYF
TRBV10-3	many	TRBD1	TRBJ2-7	TGTGCCATCGCGGGACAGGGGGTGGTAGGCGAGCAGTACTTC	CAIAGQGVVGEQYF
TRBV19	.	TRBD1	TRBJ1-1	TGTGCCAGTACCTCCCGACAGGGGGCCGGTTGGGGGACTGAAGCTTTCTTT	CASTSRQGAGWGTEAFF
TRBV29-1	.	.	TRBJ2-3	TGCAGCGGGGAGGAGAGCGGCACAGATACGCAGTATTTT	CSGEESGTDTQYF
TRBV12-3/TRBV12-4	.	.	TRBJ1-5	TGTGCCAGCAGTTTCGATTCGGGTTTGAGTAGCAATCAGCCCCAGCATTTT	CASSFDSGLSSNQPQHF
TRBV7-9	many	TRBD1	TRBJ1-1	TGTGCCAGCAGCAACCGGGACAGGGGAAAAGCTTTCTTT	CASSNRDRGKAFF
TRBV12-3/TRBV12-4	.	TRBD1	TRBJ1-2	TGTGCCAGCAGTTTCCTTCCCGGGACAGGGGTATACGGCTACACCTTC	CASSFLPGTGVYGYTF
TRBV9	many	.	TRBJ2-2	TGTGCCAGCAGCGGGTCGTTTAGGGGCTCGGACACCGGGGAGCTGTTTTTT	CASSGSFRGSDTGELFF
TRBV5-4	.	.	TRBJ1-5	TGTGCCAGCAGTATCAGGGAGGGCAATCAGCCCCAGCATTTT	CASSIREGNQPQHF
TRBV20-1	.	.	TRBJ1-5	TGCAGTGCTAGAACAGCGGATCAGCCCCAGCATTTT	CSARTADQPQHF
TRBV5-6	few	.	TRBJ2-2	TGTGCCAGCAGCCGGTGGGCAGGCACCGGGGAGCTGTTTTTT	CASSRWAGTGELFF
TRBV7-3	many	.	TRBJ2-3	TGTGCCAGCAGCCTACGTCCGGGGGAGGCAGATACGCAGTATTTT	CASSLRPGEADTQYF
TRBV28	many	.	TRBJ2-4	TGTGCCAGCAGTCGGGATCTAGCCAAAAACATTCAGTACTTC	CASSRDLAKNIQYF
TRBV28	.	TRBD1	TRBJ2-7	TGTGCCAGCACCCTAGGACAGGGCGCCTACGAGCAGTACTTC	CASTLGQGAYEQYF
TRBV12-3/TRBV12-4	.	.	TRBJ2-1	TGTGCCAGCAGTTTCCTGGTACTTGCGGGGAAAGGTTACAATGAGCAGTTCTTC	CASSFLVLAGKGYNEQFF
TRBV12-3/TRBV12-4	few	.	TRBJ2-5	TGTGCCAGCAGTCCTAACGCTAAAGAGACCCAGTACTTC	CASSPNAKETQYF
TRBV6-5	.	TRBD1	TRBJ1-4	TGTGCCAGCAGTCGCGGACAGGATGGGAAACTGTTTTTT	CASSRGQDGKLFF
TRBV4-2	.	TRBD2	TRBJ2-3	TGTGCCAGCAGCCAAGATGGGACTAGCGGCACAGATACGCAGTATTTT	CASSQDGTSGTDTQYF
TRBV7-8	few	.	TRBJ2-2	TGTGCCAGCAGCTCGTACTCGGCAGAGGAGCTGTTTTTT	CASSSYSAEELFF
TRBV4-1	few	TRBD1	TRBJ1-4	TGCGCCAGCAGCCAAGTGGGGACAGGCAATGAAAAACTGTTTTTT	CASSQVGTGNEKLFF
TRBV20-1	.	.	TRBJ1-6	TGCAGTGCTAGCCCCGACCCGGGATCACCCCTCCACTTT	CSASPDPGSPLHF
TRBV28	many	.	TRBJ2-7	TGTGCCAGCAGTTTAGGGGAAGGGTACTACGAGCAGTACTTC	CASSLGEGYYEQYF
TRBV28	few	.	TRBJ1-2	TGTGCCAGCAGTTTACCGGACAGACCTACCGGAGATTCTAACTATGGCTACACCTTC	CASSLPDRPTGDSNYGYTF
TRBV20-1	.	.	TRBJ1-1	TGCAGTGCTAGTCCTGGAGGGACTGAAGCTTTCTTT	CSASPGGTEAFF
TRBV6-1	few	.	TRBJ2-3	TGTGCCAGCAGTGAAATCCGGACGCCACGAGATACGCAGTATTTT	CASSEIRTPRDTQYF
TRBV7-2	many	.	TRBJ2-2	TGTGCCAGCAGCTTAGAAAAGAGCACCGGGGAGCTGTTTTTT	CASSLEKSTGELFF
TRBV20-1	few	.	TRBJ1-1	TGCAGTGCGAACCCCGCCGGGGGTGGGGCGGAAGCTTTCTTT	CSANPAGGGAEAFF
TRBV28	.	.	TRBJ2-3	TGTGCCAGCAGTCCGTGGGACGGCACACCTATCACAGAAACGCAGTATTTT	CASSPWDGTPITETQYF
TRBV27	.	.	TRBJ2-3	TGTGCCAGCAGTCTTACAGGGTTTTTGGGCACAGATACGCAGTATTTT	CASSLTGFLGTDTQYF
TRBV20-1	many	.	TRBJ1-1	TGCAGTGCTAGAGACGGGGATGTGGCTGAAGCTTTCTTT	CSARDGDVAEAFF
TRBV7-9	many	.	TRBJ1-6	TGTGCCAGCAGCTTAGCGCTTGGCCAATCACCCCTCCACTTT	CASSLALGQSPLHF